The entry below gives a single TCR beta chain sequence along with its context. Germline assignment: CDR1 SGHDT and CDR2 YYEEEE. V was clipped by 4 bases and J by 4 bases; unmatched bases: 11. The CDR3 extends over 17 amino acids. The data were taken from a study of T cell changes during pregnancy in multiple sclerosis. TCRdb's table, derived via immunoSEQ multiplex PCR, lists solely in-frame clones and lacks some. The table has 50,000 to 55,000 clones, about 90% seen once; the top ten hold 0.5%. V is TRBV5-6 and J is TRBJ2-3; 11 bases are a match to TRBD2. This clonotype originated in a female donor with multiple sclerosis, enrolled in a pregnancy study. Specimen: CD4+ T cells from peripheral blood mononuclear cells, collected in the third trimester of pregnancy. Written as DNA, the CDR3 is TGTGCCAGCAGCCCCATTTCGACTAGCGGGGTAGCAGATACGCAGTATTTT. Its protein product is CASSPISTSGVADTQYF.